A selection of T cell receptor beta chains follows, all from one sample in a study of spatial heterogeneity in lung cancer. TCRdb reanalysed the 5' RACE reads using MiXCR and keeps one entry per CDR3 protein. The sample holds approximately 94,000 distinct CDR3 sequences, about 4.6% seen once. The material was lung tumor tissue, obtained at surgery. These receptor sequences come from a male donor with early-stage non-small cell lung cancer. CDR3s include the opening cysteine and the closing phenylalanine or tryptophan. A D gene is named only where the DNA matches it firmly. Clone size, where shown, is once, few, many, or a class for clones that have expanded.

V gene,D gene,J gene,clone size,CDR3 DNA,CDR3 protein
TRBV6-1,.,TRBJ2-1,few,TGTGCCAGCAGTGAAGGGGGGAGGATTAATGAGCAGTTCTTC,CASSEGGRINEQFF
TRBV18,.,TRBJ2-1,many,TGTGCCAGCTCACCCCGAAGCGCGGGTGAGCAGTTCTTC,CASSPRSAGEQFF
TRBV6-5,.,TRBJ1-3,many,TGTGCCAGCAGTCCCGGACGGTTCTCTGGAAACACCATATATTTT,CASSPGRFSGNTIYF
TRBV20-1,.,TRBJ2-7,few,TGCAGCGCACGCGGTAGCGGTACCTACGAGCAGTACTTC,CSARGSGTYEQYF
TRBV4-1,.,TRBJ1-6,many,TGCGCCAGCAGAGCAGGGGAGAGAGATAATTCACCCCTCCACTTT,CASRAGERDNSPLHF
TRBV11-2,.,TRBJ2-3,.,TGTGCCAGCAGCTTAGAGGTCCTCACAGATACGCAGTATTTT,CASSLEVLTDTQYF
TRBV6-1,TRBD2,TRBJ2-7,many,TGTGCCAGCAGGGTGGCTAGCGGGATCACCTACGAGCAGTACTTC,CASRVASGITYEQYF
TRBV20-1,.,TRBJ2-1,many,TGCAGTGCTAGATGGGCTGGACGGTACAATGAGCAGTTCTTC,CSARWAGRYNEQFF
TRBV5-1,TRBD1,TRBJ2-7,many,TGCGCCAGCAGCTTGAACAGGGGCTACGAGCAGTACTTC,CASSLNRGYEQYF
TRBV28,.,TRBJ2-5,many,TGTGCCAGCAGTTTAGTGGTTGGGGAGACCCAGTACTTC,CASSLVVGETQYF
TRBV3-1,.,TRBJ2-7,many,TGTGCCAGCAGCCGTCAGTCCGGGGAGCAGTACTTC,CASSRQSGEQYF
TRBV6-5,.,TRBJ2-3,.,TGTGCCAGCAGTTTCCAAGCCGAAGATACGCAGTATTTT,CASSFQAEDTQYF
TRBV7-9,TRBD1,TRBJ2-7,few,TGTGCCAGCAGCATACCAAAGACAGGGGCCAGCTCCTACGAGCAGTACTTC,CASSIPKTGASSYEQYF
TRBV9,TRBD1,TRBJ2-7,many,TGTGCCAGCAGCGTAGGTGGGACAGGGGAGTACGAGCAGTACTTC,CASSVGGTGEYEQYF
TRBV3-1,TRBD1,TRBJ2-7,many,TGTGCCAGCAGCCAAACAGGGGCCGAGCAGTACTTC,CASSQTGAEQYF
TRBV28,.,TRBJ1-1,many,TGTGCCAGCAGTCTCCTCGTAGAGCATACTTACACTGAAGCTTTCTTT,CASSLLVEHTYTEAFF
TRBV28,.,TRBJ1-5,many,TGTGCCAGCGGGCAGTCAAATCAGCCCCAGCATTTT,CASGQSNQPQHF
TRBV12-3/TRBV12-4,.,TRBJ1-1,many,TGTGCCAGCAGTTTAGCAGAGGACACTGAAGCTTTCTTT,CASSLAEDTEAFF
TRBV28,.,TRBJ1-1,many,TGTGCCAGCAGCGGTAGGGATTGGTCGCCGAACACTGAAGCTTTCTTT,CASSGRDWSPNTEAFF
TRBV4-1,.,TRBJ2-6,.,TGCGCCAGCAGCCAAGCGGTGTGGAGAAGGACAGCGCACTCTGGGGCCAACGTCCTGACTTTC,CASSQAVWRRTAHSGANVLTF
TRBV3-1,TRBD1,TRBJ2-7,many,TGTGCCAGCAGCCAAGATCGAGGGGGCCACGAGCAGTACTTC,CASSQDRGGHEQYF
TRBV2,.,TRBJ1-1,many,TGTGCCAGCACGACAGACCTAAACGCTCCCGAAGCTTTCTTT,CASTTDLNAPEAFF
TRBV6-5,.,TRBJ2-3,many,TGTGCCAGCGCCGCAAGTGCCTGGGCAGATACGCAGTATTTT,CASAASAWADTQYF
TRBV9,.,TRBJ1-4,many,TGTGCCAGCAGCCCCCAGGGAAATGAAAAACTGTTTTTT,CASSPQGNEKLFF
TRBV7-6,.,TRBJ1-6,.,TGTGCCAGCAGCTTAGACGACAGGCCAAATTCACCCCTCCACTTT,CASSLDDRPNSPLHF
TRBV5-1,.,TRBJ1-2,many,TGCGCCAGCAGCGTACAGGGTTTCGGCTATGGCTACACCTTC,CASSVQGFGYGYTF
TRBV5-1,.,TRBJ1-1,.,TGCGCCAGCACCCCGCGACAGGATACGTGGCCAGCTTTCTTT,CASTPRQDTWPAFF
TRBV7-8,TRBD2,TRBJ2-1,many,TGTGCCAGCAGTCCGGGACTAGCGGGATTGGGTAATGAGCAGTTCTTC,CASSPGLAGLGNEQFF
TRBV5-1,.,TRBJ1-4,.,TGCGCCAGCAGCGGGACGGAAAACGATGGAAAACTGTTTTTT,CASSGTENDGKLFF
TRBV20-1,TRBD1,TRBJ2-7,many,TGCAGTGGGACGACAGGGGACGAGCAGTACTTC,CSGTTGDEQYF
TRBV7-9,.,TRBJ2-6,.,TGTGCCAGCAACACACAGGGCGATGGGGCCAACGTCCTGACTTTC,CASNTQGDGANVLTF
TRBV20-1,.,TRBJ1-1,many,TGCAGTGCTGCTCGTGGGGGGAAGAACACTGAAGCTTTCTTT,CSAARGGKNTEAFF
TRBV25-1,TRBD1,TRBJ2-2,many,TGTGCCAGCAGTGGTGACAGGGGGCCCGGGGAGCTGTTTTTT,CASSGDRGPGELFF
TRBV7-9,.,TRBJ2-5,many,TGTGCCAGCAGCCCTACAGGGAGGGCAGAGACCCAGTACTTC,CASSPTGRAETQYF
TRBV28,.,TRBJ2-7,many,TGTGCCAGCAGACCACCGACAGCACCCTACGAGCAGTACTTC,CASRPPTAPYEQYF
TRBV20-1,.,TRBJ1-5,many,TGCAGTGCTAGCGTGGATCGTAATCAGCCCCAGCATTTT,CSASVDRNQPQHF
TRBV3-1,TRBD2,TRBJ2-5,few,TGTGCCAGCAGCCCAACCGGGACTACCCTTTGGGAGACCCAGTACTTC,CASSPTGTTLWETQYF
TRBV2,TRBD1,TRBJ1-2,many,TGTGCCAGTTATACCCAGGGGGATTTTGTGGGCTACACCTTC,CASYTQGDFVGYTF
TRBV11-2,.,TRBJ2-1,many,TGTGCCAGCAGCCGACCCTTTGGGAGCTCCTACAATGAGCAGTTCTTC,CASSRPFGSSYNEQFF
TRBV9,.,TRBJ2-2,many,TGTGCCAGCAGCCCGACAGTCGAGAACACCGGGGAGCTGTTTTTT,CASSPTVENTGELFF
TRBV11-2,.,TRBJ2-1,many,TGTGCCAGCAGCCCGCAATACAATGAGCAGTTCTTC,CASSPQYNEQFF
TRBV5-1,TRBD1,TRBJ1-4,many,TGCGCCAGCAGCATCCAGGGGGCTCAGGGTGAAAAACTGTTTTTT,CASSIQGAQGEKLFF
TRBV2,.,TRBJ1-6,many,TGTGCCAGCACTGACCGTCTGAATTCACCCCTCCACTTT,CASTDRLNSPLHF
TRBV11-2,.,TRBJ2-1,many,TGTGCCAGCAGACTAGTTAGGTACAATGAGCAGTTCTTC,CASRLVRYNEQFF
TRBV11-2,TRBD2,TRBJ2-5,many,TGTGCCAGCAGCTTAGGCGGGAGAGGCGGGGAGACCCAGTACTTC,CASSLGGRGGETQYF
TRBV5-4,.,TRBJ2-4,many,TGTGCCAGCAGCAGAGGAGGAGCCAAAAACATTCAGTACTTC,CASSRGGAKNIQYF
TRBV28,TRBD2,TRBJ2-3,many,TGTGCCAGTAGCGGGGATAGCACAGATACGCAGTATTTT,CASSGDSTDTQYF
TRBV11-2,.,TRBJ1-3,few,TGTGCCAGCAGCACCTTCGGAAATCTTGGAAACACCATATATTTT,CASSTFGNLGNTIYF
TRBV7-9,.,TRBJ2-4,.,TGTGCCAGCAGCCCTTACACCTTATTAGCCAAAAACATTCAGTACTTC,CASSPYTLLAKNIQYF
TRBV28,.,TRBJ1-6,many,TGTGCCAGCAGTTTATTTGGCAGGGGTGATTCACCCCTCCACTTT,CASSLFGRGDSPLHF
TRBV28,TRBD2,TRBJ2-7,many,TGTGCCAGCAGGGGGTCGGGACTAGATTTCAACGGGCAGTACTTC,CASRGSGLDFNGQYF